The 31 T cell receptor beta chains reported below all come from one sample, sequenced in a study of T cells in Graves' hyperthyroidism and ophthalmopathy (dated by TCRdb to the late 2010s). Library preparation employed multiplex PCR. The listed sequencing device is Illumina HiSeq 2000. The TCR beta CDR3 regions were amplified from the RNA transcripts. The TCR CDR3 was subjected to a first round of RT-PCR using the HTBI primer set and the Qiagen OneStep RT-PCR kit. TCRdb reprocessed the public reads (quality trimming at Q25 with fastp, clone calling with MiXCR) and kept in-frame beta chains. Each entry is one CDR3 protein sequence, shown with its most common DNA and genes. The sample data list a few hundred thousand distinct CDR3 sequences, and around 18% of these were observed just once. The ten largest make up around 47% of the sample. Sequencing was done on a sample of blood. These receptors all stem from a man aged 35-49 years with Graves' hyperthyroidism.

This clonotype appeared many times. J is TRBJ1-1 and V is TRBV19, with 11 bases that match TRBD1. Trimming removed 10 bases from V and 6 bases from J; junction bases left unmatched: 16. Germline V gene data show CDR1 as LNHDA and CDR2 as SQIVND (reference sequence). The CDR3 has 16 amino acids. In DNA, the CDR3 is TGTGCCACGGACCCCGGGACAGGGGGAACGAAGGCTGAAGCTTTCTTT. Its translation: CATDPGTGGTKAEAFF. Variable domain in full (rest from reference TRBV19 and TRBJ1-1): DGGITQSPKYLFRKEGQNVTLSCEQNLNHDAMYWYRQDPGQGLRLIYYSQIVNDFQKGDIAEGYSVSREKKESFPLTVTSAQKNPTAFYLCATDPGTGGTKAEAFFGQGTRLTVV.

This clonotype was picked up many times. The chain recombines TRBV7-8 with TRBJ2-7; tentatively, D is TRBD1 (5 bases). Germline V gene sequence: CDR1 SGHVS, CDR2 FQNEAQ. The CDR3 sequence is 15 residues long. V was clipped by 2 bases and J by 0 bases, with 11 bases between them. The CDR3 nucleotides read TGTGCCAGCAGCTTATTGGGCAGGGACTCCTACGAGCAGTACTTC. Protein product: CASSLLGRDSYEQYF.

The genes are TRBV5-8 and TRBJ2-5; 8 nucleotides agree with TRBD1. Trimming removed 4 bases from V and 7 bases from J; junction bases left unmatched: 6. The V gene's germline CDR1 is SGHTS and CDR2 YDEGEE. The CDR3 has 13 amino acids. CDR3 bases: TGTGCCAGCAGCCACCAGGGGGCTTGGACCCAGTACTTC. Translated: CASSHQGAWTQYF.

At least ten counts were recorded for this clonotype. The J gene is TRBJ1-3, the V gene TRBV7-2, with D possibly being TRBD1 (5 bases). Germline V lookup: CDR1 SGHTA, CDR2 FQGNSA. V shed 6 bases and J shed 15 bases, with 21 bases lying between them. This CDR3 has 13 residues. The CDR3, as DNA: TGTGCCAGCAGTAGGATCGATGGGACGGTACGATATTTT. Translating it yields CASSRIDGTVRYF.

This clonotype was counted at least ten times. The chain employs TRBV28 and TRBJ1-5; D unresolved. The CDR3 is made up of 13 amino acids. V lost 3 bases and J lost 5, with 8 bases in between. Germline V gene data show CDR1 as MDHEN and CDR2 as SYDVKM. The CDR3 loop is CASSLYIDQPQHF. As DNA, the CDR3 is TGTGCCAGCAGTTTGTACATAGATCAGCCCCAGCATTTT.

This clonotype appeared many times. This rearrangement joins TRBV20-1 to TRBJ2-4, with TRBD1 identical over 12 bases. In germline, CDR1 is DFQATT, CDR2 SNEGSKA (reference sequence). J was trimmed by 6 bases and V by 0 bases; bases with no gene match: 9. This CDR3 spans 17 amino acids. CDR3 in DNA: TGCAGTGCTAGAGATAAGGTGGGACAGGGGGCCCGAAACATTCAGTACTTC. Translated: CSARDKVGQGARNIQYF.

In its sample, this clonotype was seen many times. This rearrangement joins TRBV5-1 to TRBJ2-2, with D tentatively TRBD2 (6 bases). CDR1 SGHRS and CDR2 YFSETQ come from the germline V gene. Trimming removed 4 bases from V and 4 bases from J, with 14 bases in between. The length of the CDR3 is 15 residues. This CDR3 reads CASSPRGTTTGELFF. DNA for the CDR3: TGCGCCAGCAGCCCACGCGGGACCACCACCGGGGAGCTGTTTTTT.

This clonotype showed up just a few times. The V gene is TRBV6-6, the J gene TRBJ2-3, with 7 bases aligning to TRBD1. This CDR3 is built from 17 residues. The ends lost 2 bases at V and 2 bases at J; junction bases unmatched: 10. Per the germline V gene, CDR1 is MNHNY and CDR2 is SVGAGI (reference sequence). Here the CDR3 DNA reads TGTGCCAGCAGTTACCTGGCAGGGGGACACGACACAGATACGCAGTATTTT. Translation: CASSYLAGGHDTDTQYF.

This clonotype appeared many times. This chain joins TRBV11-2 and TRBJ2-2; weak D call: TRBD2 (5 bases). The germline V gene encodes CDR1 SGHAT and CDR2 FQNNGV. The CDR3 is made up of 16 amino acids. V was clipped by 5 bases and J by 0 bases, with 13 bases between them. In DNA, the CDR3 is TGTGCCAGCAGCCCTAGGGTAGCGACGAACACCGGGGAGCTGTTTTTT. It is translated as CASSPRVATNTGELFF.

This clonotype was seen ten or more times. The chain joins TRBV6-1 to TRBJ2-7; 9 bases line up with TRBD1. With V trimmed by 8 bases and J by 4 bases, 15 bases remained unmatched. Germline V gene lookup returns CDR1 MNHNS and CDR2 SASEGT. The CDR3 runs to 16 residues. The CDR3, as DNA: TGTGCCAGCCCAAAGGAACCGGGACAGGGTAATTACGAGCAGTACTTC. The encoded protein is CASPKEPGQGNYEQYF.

The genes are TRBV14 and TRBJ2-1; the match to TRBD1 covers 9 bases. Germline-derived CDR1 and CDR2 are SGHDN and FVKESK. CDR3 length: 13 residues. The junction had 4 bases not matched to a gene; V was cut back by 3 bases and J by 10 bases. For the CDR3, the DNA is TGTGCCAGCAGCCAGACAGGGGGTTTGGAGCAGTTCTTC. As protein: CASSQTGGLEQFF.

This clonotype was recorded many times. The V call is TRBV12-3 or TRBV12-4, the J call TRBJ2-5; a possible D gene is TRBD1 (6 bases). Trimming took off 3 bases at V and 5 bases at J, with 13 bases between the two ends. This CDR3 contains 14 residues. CDR3 in DNA: TGTGCCAGCAGTTTTCATGGGGGCGGGGAGACCCAGTACTTC. Translation gives CASSFHGGGETQYF.

The table lists this clonotype with many counts. The chain couples TRBV3-1 to TRBJ2-1, with a tentative D call TRBD2 (6 bases). Trimming removed 0 bases at V and 3 bases at J, with 6 bases between. Germline V lookup: CDR1 LGHDT, CDR2 YNNKEL (reference sequence). The CDR3 covers 14 residues. The CDR3 DNA reads TGTGCCAGCAGCCAAGATAGCGGCTACAATGAGCAGTTCTTC. Translated: CASSQDSGYNEQFF.

V gene TRBV6-1 combines with J gene TRBJ2-3; either TRBD1 or TRBD2 may fit D (6 bases each). Per the germline V gene, CDR1 is MNHNS and CDR2 is SASEGT. The V end was cut by 5 bases, the J end by 1 base, with 13 bases between. The CDR3 extends over 15 amino acids. CDR3 amino acids: CASSRGTTRTDTQYF. CDR3 bases: TGTGCCAGCAGTCGCGGGACAACCCGCACAGATACGCAGTATTTT.

The V gene is TRBV2, the J gene TRBJ2-3; TRBD2 is a possible D gene (5 bases). The germline V gene has CDR1 SNHLY and CDR2 FYNNEI. The V gene lost 4 bases and the J gene lost 4 bases, with 12 bases spanning the gap. The CDR3 is 14 amino acids. CDR3 region: CASSGWLAADTQYF. CDR3 nucleotide sequence: TGTGCCAGCAGTGGTTGGCTAGCAGCAGATACGCAGTATTTT.

This chain joins TRBV9 and TRBJ2-3, with D possibly matching TRBD2 (5 bases). Looked up from germline, CDR1 is SGDLS and CDR2 is YYNGEE. The CDR3 has 14 residues. Trimming took off 3 bases at V and 1 base at J, with 9 bases between the two ends. CDR3 DNA sequence: TGTGCCAGCAGCGCAGGACTGGGCACAGATACGCAGTATTTT. Its protein product is CASSAGLGTDTQYF.

This clonotype was observed a handful of times. The chain recombines TRBV29-1 with TRBJ1-4, with D possibly TRBD1 on 6 matching bases. The CDR3 length is 14 residues. Trimming left V 7 bases short and J 3 bases short, with 15 bases between. The germline V gene has CDR1 SQVTM and CDR2 ANQGSEA. CDR3 sequence reads: CSARDTGANEKLFF. The CDR3 DNA follows: TGCAGCGCCAGGGACACCGGAGCTAATGAAAAACTGTTTTTT.

Many counts were recorded for this clonotype. The chain has TRBV19 and TRBJ1-2, with D possibly TRBD1 on 5 matching bases. The CDR3 covers 12 residues. The germline CDR1 and CDR2 sequences are LNHDA and SQIVND (reference sequence). V lost 3 bases, J lost 6 bases, and 8 bases lay in between. Here the CDR3 reads CASSILGDGYTF. The CDR3 DNA follows: TGTGCCAGTAGTATTCTGGGGGATGGCTACACCTTC.

A remark on this clonotype: A clone one base away is much larger, so this may be a read error. The chain has TRBV7-2 and TRBJ2-1; 7 bases are shared with TRBD1. CDR3 length: 14 amino acids. Germline assignment: CDR1 SGHTA and CDR2 FQGNSA. V was pared by 4 bases and J by 5 bases, with 5 bases of the junction left unmatched. The CDR3 loop reads CTSSSPGQHNEQFF. Written as DNA, the CDR3 is TGTACCAGCAGCTCCCCGGGACAGCACAATGAGCAGTTCTTC. Complete variable domain (other parts from reference TRBV7-2 and TRBJ2-1): GAGVSQSPSNKVTEKGKDVELRCDPISGHTALYWYRQSLGQGLEFLIYFQGNSAPDKSGLPSDRFSAERTGGSVSTLTIQRTQQEDSAVYLCTSSSPGQHNEQFFGPGTRLTVL.

This clonotype was observed many times. The chain links TRBV11-1 to TRBJ2-2, with TRBD2 matching 7 bases. Per germline, CDR1 SGHAT and CDR2 FQDESV (reference sequence). J was trimmed by 4 bases and V by 5 bases; bases with no gene match: 4. The length of the CDR3 is 14 residues. DNA for the CDR3: TGTGCCAGCAGCAAGGGACTATCCACCGGGGAGCTGTTTTTT. As protein: CASSKGLSTGELFF. The full variable domain, in which reference TRBV11-1 and TRBJ2-2 provide the parts outside the CDR3, is EAEVAQSPRYKITEKSQAVAFWCDPISGHATLYWYRQILGQGPELLVQFQDESVVDDSQLPKDRFSAERLKGVDSTLKIQPAELGDSAMYLCASSKGLSTGELFFGEGSRLTVL.

The CDR3 loop reads CSAQRGSSYNEQFF. The CDR3, as DNA: TGCAGTGCTCAGCGGGGGTCCTCCTACAATGAGCAGTTCTTC. The chain recombines TRBV20-1 with TRBJ2-1, with 8 bases matching TRBD2. The CDR3 totals 14 residues. Per germline, CDR1 DFQATT and CDR2 SNEGSKA (reference sequence). Losses at the gene ends were 5 bases for V and 0 bases for J; bases not matched to a gene: 3.

This clonotype was counted many times. The rearrangement joins TRBV5-6 to TRBJ1-5, with 7 nucleotides matching TRBD1. This CDR3 contains 14 residues. The V segment lost 4 bases and the J segment 2 bases; nucleotides outside the gene matches: 3. Germline assignment: CDR1 SGHDT and CDR2 YYEEEE. The CDR3 DNA follows: TGTGCCAGCAGCATTGACAGGGGCAATCAGCCCCAGCATTTT. This translates into CASSIDRGNQPQHF.

The chain recombines TRBV10-1 with TRBJ2-5, with 7 bases identical to TRBD1. CDR1 and CDR2 from the germline V gene are WNHNN and SYGVQD (reference sequence). The CDR3 has 14 amino acids. Trimming at V came to 5 bases and at J to 5 bases, leaving 8 bases not matched to a gene. Written as DNA, the CDR3 is TGCGCCAGCAGTCCACAGGGGTTTGGGGAGACCCAGTACTTC. It translates to CASSPQGFGETQYF.

This clonotype was found many times. CDR3 coding DNA: TGTGCCAGCTCAAGTTCCTTTGGTTACGAGCAGTACTTC. Residues: CASSSSFGYEQYF. The chain is built from TRBV18 and TRBJ2-7; D unclear. The germline CDR1 and CDR2 sequences are KGHSH and LQKENI. The V end was cut by 5 bases, the J end by 4 bases, with 12 bases between. The CDR3 runs to 13 residues.

V usage is TRBV6-5 and J usage is TRBJ2-7; 8 bases are shared with TRBD2. The CDR3 has 17 residues. CDR1 and CDR2 from the germline V gene are MNHEY and SVGAGI. V lost 2 bases, J lost 5 bases, and 14 bases stayed unmatched. CDR3 coding DNA: TGTGCCAGCAGTTACGGCCCCGCAACGGGAGGGCGCGACGAGCAGTACTTC. Its protein product is CASSYGPATGGRDEQYF.

This clonotype was counted a few times. The chain couples TRBV3-1 to TRBJ1-5; D is unclear. The assigned J gene may be wrong: the sequence end matches TRBJ2-3 better. This CDR3 is 13 amino acids long. CDR1 is LGHDT, CDR2 YNNKEL, per germline (reference sequence). CDR3 sequence: CASSQDVYQPQYF. In nucleotides, the CDR3 is TGTGCCAGCAGCCAAGATGTATATCAGCCCCAGTATTTT.

This clonotype was seen ten or more times. This chain joins TRBV30 and TRBJ2-7; 9 nucleotides agree with TRBD1. V trimming: 5 bases; J trimming: 1 base; junction bases outside the gene matches: 6. The CDR3 is 14 residues long. In germline, CDR1 is GTSNPN, CDR2 SVGIG (reference sequence). CDR3 bases: TGTGCCTGGGGAGACAGGGGGGGATCCTACGAGCAGTACTTC. It encodes CAWGDRGGSYEQYF.

This clonotype was observed many times. The chain uses TRBV9 and TRBJ2-1, with 9 bases identical to TRBD2. The J segment lost 7 bases and the V segment lost 0 bases, leaving 5 bases of the junction unmatched. The germline V gene encodes CDR1 SGDLS and CDR2 YYNGEE. The CDR3 has 15 amino acids. The CDR3: CASSVGGGAGNEQFF. The CDR3 DNA sequence: TGTGCCAGCAGCGTAGGCGGGGGGGCGGGGAATGAGCAGTTCTTC. The variable domain in full, with the rest retrieved from reference TRBV9 and TRBJ2-1, is DSGVTQTPKHLITATGQRVTLRCSPRSGDLSVYWYQQSLDQGLQFLIQYYNGEERAKGNILERFSAQQFPDLHSELNLSSLELGDSALYFCASSVGGGAGNEQFFGPGTRLTVL.

This clonotype was seen repeatedly, ten times or more. The rearrangement joins TRBV6-2 or TRBV6-3 to TRBJ2-1; 8 nucleotides match TRBD2. CDR1 and CDR2 (germline): MNHEY, SVGEGT. The CDR3 extends over 20 amino acids. The V and J ends lost 7 bases and 0 bases, in that order; junction bases with no gene match: 20. CDR3 in amino acids: CASTVEYASGPPSSYNEQFF. For the CDR3, the DNA is TGTGCCAGCACGGTAGAGTATGCTAGCGGGCCACCTAGCTCCTACAATGAGCAGTTCTTC.

On this clonotype itself: A much larger clonotype is one base distant, so this may be a read error. The rearrangement joins TRBV5-1 to TRBJ1-4; TRBD1 might be the D (5 bases). Germline CDR1 is SGHRS and CDR2 is YFSETQ. The V gene lost 4 bases and the J gene lost 6 bases, with 13 bases spanning the gap. The CDR3 extends over 14 amino acids. CDR3 in amino acids: CASSPWDRDEKLFF. CDR3 coding DNA: TGCGCCAGCAGCCCCTGGGACCGTGATGAAAAACTGTTTTTT. The full variable domain, rest sourced from reference TRBV5-1 and TRBJ1-4, is KAGVTQTPRYLIKTRGQQVTLSCSPISGHRSVSWYQQTPGQGLQFLFEYFSETQRNKGNFPGRFSGRQFSNSRSEMNVSTLELGDSALYLCASSPWDRDEKLFFGSGTQLSVL.

This clonotype has at least ten counts. This chain joins TRBV28 and TRBJ1-2; 7 positions agree with TRBD1. V shed 4 bases, J shed 5 bases, and the junction held 7 bases outside the gene matches. CDR1 MDHEN and CDR2 SYDVKM come from the germline V gene. The CDR3 contains 14 residues. The CDR3 bases are TGTGCCAGCAGTTCCCCAACAGGGGAATATGGCTACACCTTC. Translation gives CASSSPTGEYGYTF.